This TCR beta chain was sequenced for a study of blood T cell repertoires in COVID-19. Overall study context: Acute-phase and convalescent COVID-19 samples originated in the United States, Italy and Spain. PBMCs, B-cell-depleted T cells, or T cells provided the cDNA or gDNA that made up the material.

The CDR3 contains 17 residues. The authors' processing: Reference gene primer amplification gave nucleated cell count estimates. Here immunoSEQ multiplex PCR was the method, and the copy in TCRdb shows in-frame clones only, minus some. From that table come the V and J calls and clone size; the DNA was used to work out D and trimming. The sample consists of around 100,000 clones, around four fifths of them appearing once. The sequence came from a man between 65 and 85 years old with acute or convalescent COVID-19. The sample consisted of peripheral blood. This sequence joins TRBV21-1 and TRBJ2-6; the tabulated D call, TRBD1, remains unverified against the DNA. TRBV21-1 is deemed a pseudogene. DNA of the CDR3: TGTGCCAGCACCCCAGAACAGGGAAACTCTGGGGCCAACGTCCTGACTTTC. Its protein is CASTPEQGNSGANVLTF.